This record covers a single TCR beta chain. This entry comes from a study of blood T cell repertoires in COVID-19. Looking at the study overall: The cDNA or gDNA used as material had been derived from T cells, B-cell-depleted T cells, or PBMCs.

CDR1 is SGHTA and CDR2 is FQGTGA in the germline V gene. V shed 0 bases and J 2 bases; nucleotides not matched to a gene: 4. This CDR3 contains 16 residues. In the authors' workflow: Estimates of nucleated cell counts were drawn from the amplification of reference gene primers. Profiled with immunoSEQ multiplex PCR; TCRdb holds only in-frame clones, not every one. V, J and clone size are those of that table, while D and trimming were read from the DNA. The sample holds approximately 290,000 clones; around 88% are singletons and the top ten take around 0.84%. Source material: peripheral blood. The clonotype originates from a man under 40 with acute or convalescent COVID-19. This chain joins TRBV7-3 and TRBJ2-5; TRBD2 agrees at 9 bases. The CDR3 DNA reads TGTGCCAGCAGCTTAACTAGCCTAGCGGGGCAAGAGACCCAGTACTTC. This translates into CASSLTSLAGQETQYF. Full variable domain (remainder filled in from reference TRBV7-3 and TRBJ2-5): GAGVSQTPSNKVTEKGKYVELRCDPISGHTALYWYRQSLGQGPEFLIYFQGTGAADDSGLPNDRFFAVRPEGSVSTLKIQRTERGDSAVYLCASSLTSLAGQETQYFGPGTRLLVL.